This T cell receptor (beta chain) was sequenced during a study of T-cell reconstitution after alpha-beta-depleted transplantation in children. This clonotype was recorded many times. This sample's TCRbeta library carried unique molecular identifier barcodes. From the PCR reads, TCRdb called clonotypes with MiXCR, one entry per CDR3 protein. Among roughly 200,000 distinct CDR3 sequences listed, 13% to 15% were seen once. In germline, CDR1 is SGHRS, CDR2 YFSETQ. The CDR3 runs 15 residues. The V and J ends lost 0 bases and 5 bases respectively, with 11 bases between them. The sequence derives from a human donor who donated a stem cell graft to a child with acute lymphoblastic leukemia. The chain recombines TRBV5-1 with TRBJ2-2; D might be TRBD2 (5 bases). The sequences come from PBMCs from the stem cell graft donor, collected from the stem cell graft. The CDR3 spells CASSLGVGETGELFF. As DNA, the CDR3 is TGCGCCAGCAGCTTGGGAGTGGGAGAGACCGGGGAGCTGTTTTTT.